These 24 T cell receptor beta chains were sequenced from one sample in a study of T cell responses to AZD1222 COVID-19 vaccine (dated by TCRdb to 2020 to 2022). Library preparation employed the immunoSEQ multiplex PCR assay. As stored in TCRdb, this immuneACCESS dataset retains in-frame rearrangements with V and J assigned. A fraction of the clones does not appear; measured against another copy, unresolved V genes explain less than half of the discrepancy, and the remainder lacks a known reason. Within this sample are 150,000 or so clones, with about 90% of them counted one time only. Roughly 6% of the sample belongs to the ten largest clones. The sample's time point, from its label and the paper: about 28 days (+/-7) after the second vaccine dose. The material sequenced was peripheral blood, taken 28 days after the second AZD1222 dose. The receptors originated from an adult who received the AZD1222 COVID-19 vaccine.

The chain has TRBV30 and TRBJ1-5, with D perhaps matching TRBD1 (6 bases). V was clipped by 7 bases and J by 4 bases, with 14 bases between them. Per the germline V gene, CDR1 is GTSNPN and CDR2 is SVGIG (reference sequence). The length of the CDR3 is 13 residues. The CDR3 DNA reads as TGTGCCTTGGGGGCCAGGGATAATCAGCCCCAGCATTTT. Translated, it gives CALGARDNQPQHF.

V is TRBV29-1 and J is TRBJ1-1, with unresolved D. Germline loops: CDR1 SQVTM, CDR2 ANQGSEA. The ends were cut back, 7 bases at V and 2 bases at J, with 14 bases in the middle. This CDR3 region has 13 residues. CDR3 sequence reads: CSAEISSNTEAFF. Written as DNA, the CDR3 is TGCAGCGCGGAGATTTCCAGTAACACTGAAGCTTTCTTT.

The chain carries TRBV11-2 and TRBJ2-7; TRBD2 matches at 8 bases. Germline assignment: CDR1 SGHAT and CDR2 FQNNGV. This CDR3 spans 16 amino acids. Trimming took 5 bases from V and 0 from J; bases not matched to a gene: 9. CDR3 bases: TGTGCCAGCAGCCCCAGACTAGCGCAGATCTCCTACGAGCAGTACTTC. Its protein is CASSPRLAQISYEQYF.

CDR3 coding DNA: TGTGCCAGCAGCTCGGGGACAGGGGCCGACTGGCGAGAGACCCAGTACTTC. Its protein is CASSSGTGADWRETQYF. The V and J genes are TRBV28 and TRBJ2-5; 10 bases are shared with TRBD1. V was pared by 6 bases and J by 4 bases, with 14 bases of the junction left unmatched. This CDR3 comprises 17 residues. Germline values: CDR1 MDHEN, CDR2 SYDVKM.

This clone was detected once. This chain links TRBV10-3 with TRBJ2-5; 8 positions match TRBD2. Germline assignment: CDR1 ENHRY and CDR2 SYGVKD. The V and J ends lost 3 bases and 3 bases, in that order; junction bases with no gene match: 6. This CDR3 comprises 15 residues. The CDR3 sequence is CAISDPSGREETQYF. The CDR3 DNA reads TGTGCCATCAGTGACCCGTCCGGGAGGGAAGAGACCCAGTACTTC.

This chain connects TRBV7-2 to TRBJ2-2; 7 bases align to TRBD1. CDR3 size: 15 residues. The germline V gene encodes CDR1 SGHTA and CDR2 FQGNSA. V was clipped by 5 bases and J by 6 bases; unmatched bases: 9. The CDR3 region has the DNA TGTGCCAGCAGCCGGATTACAGGGGCGCCCGGGGAGCTGTTTTTT. Translating gives CASSRITGAPGELFF.

The V and J genes are TRBV7-2 and TRBJ2-1; TRBD2 matches 10 bases. J gave up 4 bases and V 0 bases, and 3 bases lay outside the gene matches. The CDR3 totals 16 residues. The germline V gene has CDR1 SGHTA and CDR2 FQGNSA. CDR3 DNA sequence: TGTGCCAGCAGCTTAGCGGGGACTAGCGTATACAATGAGCAGTTCTTC. Translation gives CASSLAGTSVYNEQFF.

This rearrangement joins TRBV5-6 to TRBJ2-5; TRBD2 matches at 13 bases. The CDR3 consists of 15 residues. V was pared by 4 bases and J by 6 bases, with 6 bases of the junction left unmatched. Germline loops: CDR1 SGHDT, CDR2 YYEEEE. CDR3 sequence: CASSTRLAGGQTQYF. CDR3 DNA sequence: TGTGCCAGCAGCACCCGACTAGCGGGGGGTCAGACCCAGTACTTC.

Only one count was recorded for this clone. The chain uses TRBV6-1 and TRBJ2-7, with a weak D call TRBD1 (6 bases). Trimming removed 1 base from V and 4 bases from J, with 8 bases in between. Germline V CDR1 and CDR2: MNHNS, SASEGT. CDR3 length: 13 amino acids. The CDR3 loop reads CASSEVQGYEQYF. As DNA, the CDR3 is TGTGCCAGCAGTGAAGTACAGGGATACGAGCAGTACTTC.

The V and J genes are TRBV3-1 (or the pseudogene TRBV3-2) and TRBJ1-2; possible D gene TRBD1, 6 bases. Per germline, CDR1 LGHDT and CDR2 YNNKEL (reference sequence). V was trimmed by 0 bases and J by 3 bases, leaving 11 bases between them. The CDR3 contains 15 residues. CDR3 region: CASSQEQGRYYGYTF. For the CDR3, the DNA is TGTGCCAGCAGCCAAGAACAGGGACGGTACTATGGCTACACCTTC.

The chain uses TRBV29-1 and TRBJ2-1; 7 nucleotides match TRBD1. Germline-derived CDR1 and CDR2 are SQVTM and ANQGSEA. Germline trimming cut 6 bases from V and 8 bases from J; bases unmatched to any gene: 4. This CDR3 has 11 residues. CDR3 in amino acids: CSVATGDEQFF. The CDR3 nucleotides read TGCAGCGTCGCTACAGGGGATGAGCAGTTCTTC.

V gene TRBV5-1 combines with J gene TRBJ2-2; 8 nucleotides line up with TRBD2. Per the germline V gene, CDR1 is SGHRS and CDR2 is YFSETQ. V was pared by 5 bases and J by 0 bases, with 3 bases of the junction left unmatched. There are 15 residues in the CDR3. CDR3 residues: CASSQAGANTGELFF. In nucleotides, the CDR3 is TGCGCCAGCAGTCAAGCGGGGGCGAACACCGGGGAGCTGTTTTTT.

The CDR3 nucleotides are TGTGCCAGCAGGACCCCTAACAGTGCAACTAATGAAAAACTGTTTTTT. It is translated as CASRTPNSATNEKLFF. The V and J genes are TRBV28 and TRBJ1-4, with unresolved D. The V gene's germline CDR1 is MDHEN and CDR2 SYDVKM. The CDR3 totals 16 residues. Between the trimmed V and J ends, which lost 6 bases and 0 bases, there was a span of 14 bases.

This chain uses TRBV7-2 with TRBJ2-5, with D possibly being TRBD2 (7 bases). This CDR3 is 14 amino acids long. Germline loops: CDR1 SGHTA, CDR2 FQGNSA. Trimming left V 5 bases short and J 4 bases short, with 14 bases between. CDR3 coding DNA: TGTGCCAGCAGCGGGGGGGCAATGGGAGAGACCCAGTACTTC. As protein: CASSGGAMGETQYF.

The J gene is TRBJ1-2, the V gene TRBV5-5; D gene ambiguous. The CDR3 has 15 amino acids. Between the trimmed V and J ends, which lost 4 bases and 4 bases, there was a span of 17 bases. Germline V gene lookup returns CDR1 SGHKS and CDR2 YYEKEE (reference sequence). CDR3: CASSLNEGYSYGYTF. In DNA, the CDR3 is TGTGCCAGCAGCCTAAATGAGGGATATAGCTATGGCTACACCTTC.

The rearrangement links TRBV2 to TRBJ1-3; D gene unclear. With 7 bases removed from V and 3 bases from J, the gap between germline ends came to 10 bases. This CDR3 contains 13 residues. CDR1 SNHLY and CDR2 FYNNEI come from the germline V gene. CDR3 bases: TGTGCCAGCAACGTCCGGTTTGGAAACACCATATATTTT. Translated, it gives CASNVRFGNTIYF. The whole variable domain, remainder taken from reference TRBV2 and TRBJ1-3, is EPEVTQTPSHQVTQMGQEVILRCVPISNHLYFYWYRQILGQKVEFLVSFYNNEISEKSEIFDDQFSVERPDGSNFTLKIRSTKLEDSAMYFCASNVRFGNTIYFGEGSWLTVV.

The chain employs TRBV30 and TRBJ1-1; D is possibly TRBD1 (5 bases). CDR3 size: 12 residues. The germline V and J ends were trimmed by 5 bases and 0 bases, with 7 bases remaining between them. Germline loops: CDR1 GTSNPN, CDR2 SVGIG (reference sequence). CDR3 coding DNA: TGTGCCTGGGACAGAATGAACACTGAAGCTTTCTTT. Translated: CAWDRMNTEAFF.

This clone appeared a few times. The V and J genes are TRBV3-1 (or the pseudogene TRBV3-2) and TRBJ1-2, with TRBD1 as a possible D gene (5 bases). Trimming cost V 2 bases and J 2 bases, with 12 bases left between them. Germline V lookup: CDR1 LGHDT, CDR2 YNNKEL (reference sequence). This CDR3 has 15 residues. The CDR3 nucleotides read TGTGCCAGCAGCCAACCAGGGCTACTCAACTATGGCTACACCTTC. Protein: CASSQPGLLNYGYTF.

This chain links TRBV6-1 with TRBJ1-5; D remains unclear. The V end lost 0 bases, the J end lost 3 bases, and 6 bases lay between the germline ends. Looked up from germline, CDR1 is MNHNS and CDR2 is SASEGT. The CDR3 is 14 amino acids. This CDR3 reads CASSEAPVNQPQHF. DNA for the CDR3: TGTGCCAGCAGTGAAGCGCCGGTCAATCAGCCCCAGCATTTT.

The DNA for the CDR3 is TGTGCCAGCAGCATACCGGGACAGAGAAGCTCCTACGAGCAGTACTTC. It yields the protein CASSIPGQRSSYEQYF. This chain connects TRBV21-1 to TRBJ2-7; TRBD1, the table's D call, lacks a check against the DNA. TRBV21-1 is labeled a pseudogene. The CDR3 is made up of 16 amino acids.

As to this clone: Other DNA sequences of this sample code for an identical CDR3. The chain employs TRBV5-1 and TRBJ2-3; no clear D gene. V gave up 0 bases and J gave up 1 base, with 3 bases separating them. Germline CDR1 reads SGHRS; CDR2 reads YFSETQ. There are 13 residues in the CDR3. This CDR3 is CASSLGGTDTQYF. The CDR3 DNA reads TGCGCCAGCAGCTTGGGGGGCACAGATACGCAGTATTTT.

Only one count was recorded for this clone. V gene TRBV28 combines with J gene TRBJ1-6, with D unclear. Germline-derived CDR1 and CDR2 are MDHEN and SYDVKM. The CDR3 is 14 residues long. The V end lost 7 bases, the J end lost 6 bases, and 13 bases lay between the germline ends. The CDR3 loop is CASTPQSINSPLHF. CDR3 bases: TGTGCCAGCACCCCACAGTCAATTAATTCACCCCTCCACTTT.

This clone was seen just once. The chain joins TRBV7-2 to TRBJ2-5, with TRBD2 matching 15 bases. The CDR3 sequence is 17 residues long. In germline, CDR1 is SGHTA, CDR2 FQGNSA. The V segment lost 2 bases and the J segment 1 base; nucleotides outside the gene matches: 2. CDR3 nucleotides: TGTGCCAGCAGCTTAAGGACTAGCGGGGGGGGCCAAGAGACCCAGTACTTC. Its translation is CASSLRTSGGGQETQYF. Full variable domain (rest looked up from reference TRBV7-2 and TRBJ2-5): GAGVSQSPSNKVTEKGKDVELRCDPISGHTALYWYRQSLGQGLEFLIYFQGNSAPDKSGLPSDRFSAERTGGSVSTLTIQRTQQEDSAVYLCASSLRTSGGGQETQYFGPGTRLLVL.

The CDR3 DNA follows: TGTGCCAGCACCACACTCTCCGGGACAGGGGGGGAAGAGACCCAGTACTTC. Translation: CASTTLSGTGGEETQYF. V and J are TRBV7-9 and TRBJ2-5; TRBD1 matches 11 bases. With V trimmed by 7 bases and J by 3 bases, 13 bases remained unmatched. Germline CDR1 and CDR2: SEHNR and FQNEAQ (reference sequence). The CDR3 length is 17 residues. The whole variable domain, filled in from reference TRBV7-9 and TRBJ2-5, reads DTGVSQNPRHKITKRGQNVTFRCDPISEHNRLYWYRQTLGQGPEFLTYFQNEAQLEKSRLLSDRFSAERPKGSFSTLEIQRTEQGDSAMYLCASTTLSGTGGEETQYFGPGTRLLVL.